The 29 T cell receptor beta chains in this list originate from one sample, sequenced in a study of EBV T-cell therapy then PD-1 blockade in nasopharyngeal carcinoma. As for treatment: AdE1-LMPpoly-expanded autologous EBV-specific T-cell therapy followed by anti-PD-1 nivolumab. Their target antigens are unknown. Using immunoSEQ multiplex PCR, the repertoire was profiled, and TCRdb retains in-frame clones only, with some absent. The table lists some 15,000 clones, around 84% of them singletons. Specimen: CD8+ T cells from blood, collected around day 99 from a patient whose treatment included autologous EBV-specific T cells and nivolumab. All receptors derive from a man in his forties with nasopharyngeal carcinoma.

The chain uses TRBV15 and TRBJ2-1, with a possible D match to TRBD1 (6 bases). With 0 bases removed from V and 7 bases from J, the gap between germline ends came to 13 bases. The CDR3 length is 15 residues. Germline V gene lookup returns CDR1 LNHNV and CDR2 YYDKDF (reference sequence). Here the CDR3 reads CATSRDQGKGNEQFF. The CDR3 nucleotides are TGTGCCACCAGCAGAGATCAGGGGAAGGGAAATGAGCAGTTCTTC.

The CDR3 bases are TGCGCCAGCAGCTTCCGGGGGCTTCTAGCCAAAAACATTCAGTACTTC. It yields the protein CASSFRGLLAKNIQYF. V and J are TRBV5-1 and TRBJ2-4; the D call may be TRBD1 or TRBD2 (6 bases each). V lost 2 bases, J lost 0 bases, and 12 bases lay in between. Germline V gene lookup returns CDR1 SGHRS and CDR2 YFSETQ. The CDR3 totals 16 residues.

The rearrangement uses TRBV6-2 or TRBV6-3 and TRBJ1-5; possible D gene TRBD1, 6 bases. CDR3 length: 17 amino acids. Per the germline V gene, CDR1 is MNHEY and CDR2 is SVGEGT. With 6 bases removed from V and 5 bases from J, the gap between germline ends came to 23 bases. Here the CDR3 reads CASSHRVRDPSDQPQHF. In DNA form, the CDR3 reads TGTGCCAGCAGCCACAGGGTAAGAGACCCGAGCGATCAGCCCCAGCATTTT.

This clone occurred once. The CDR3 DNA is TGTGCCAGCAGCTTACGTGGCAGGGGATCAGACGGCTACACCTTC. Its translation is CASSLRGRGSDGYTF. This chain joins TRBV7-9 and TRBJ1-2, with D possibly TRBD1 on 6 matching bases. The CDR3 contains 15 residues. Per germline, CDR1 SEHNR and CDR2 FQNEAQ (reference sequence). V was shortened by 2 bases and J by 8 bases, with 18 bases between the two germline ends. Full variable domain (outside the CDR3, taken from reference TRBV7-9 and TRBJ1-2): DTGVSQNPRHKITKRGQNVTFRCDPISEHNRLYWYRQTLGQGPEFLTYFQNEAQLEKSRLLSDRFSAERPKGSFSTLEIQRTEQGDSAMYLCASSLRGRGSDGYTFGSGTRLTVV.

CDR3 nucleotide sequence: TGCGCCAGCAGCCAAGCCTTGGGACAGGTTAGCAATCAGCCCCAGCATTTT. This gives the protein CASSQALGQVSNQPQHF. The rearrangement uses TRBV4-1 and TRBJ1-5; TRBD1 matches at 8 bases. CDR3 length: 17 residues. CDR1 and CDR2 (germline): MGHRA, YSYEKL. V dropped 1 base and J dropped 0; count of bases not matched to a gene: 5.

The count of this clone is one. The chain employs TRBV7-9 and TRBJ1-1; D not resolved. The CDR3 loop spans 12 amino acids. Per the germline V gene, CDR1 is SEHNR and CDR2 is FQNEAQ (reference sequence). Trimming took off 1 base at V and 7 bases at J, with 7 bases between the two ends. The CDR3 protein is CASSLGAVEAFF. CDR3 nucleotides: TGTGCCAGCAGCTTAGGGGCAGTTGAAGCTTTCTTT.

The V gene is TRBV4-3, the J gene TRBJ1-1; unclear D gene. The CDR3 loop spans 15 amino acids. Germline V gives CDR1 LGHNA, CDR2 YSLEER. V was shortened by 0 bases and J by 0 bases, with 8 bases between the two germline ends. The DNA of the CDR3 is TGCGCCAGCAGCCAAGATTCGCGGGTGAACACTGAAGCTTTCTTT. Its protein product is CASSQDSRVNTEAFF.

This clone was recorded a few times. The rearrangement links TRBV7-9 to TRBJ2-5; 9 positions match TRBD2. After removal of 5 bases from V and 6 bases from J, the junction contained 13 bases not matched to a gene. Germline CDR1 and CDR2: SEHNR and FQNEAQ (reference sequence). This CDR3 spans 16 amino acids. Written as DNA, the CDR3 is TGTGCCAGCAGCCCCCCGGGTGAGCTAGCGGGGAAGACCCAGTACTTC. Protein: CASSPPGELAGKTQYF.

This chain uses TRBV6-5 with TRBJ2-7, with a possible D match to TRBD2 (5 bases). Germline V CDR1 and CDR2: MNHEY, SVGAGI. The germline V and J ends were trimmed by 11 bases and 0 bases, with 17 bases remaining between them. There are 14 residues in the CDR3. The CDR3 nucleotides are TGTGCCTCCCTGGGTGGTGGGAGCTCCTACGAGCAGTACTTC. Residues: CASLGGGSSYEQYF.

This sequence joins TRBV4-3 and TRBJ2-2, with unresolved D. V shed 0 bases and J shed 3 bases, with 17 bases lying between them. Germline CDR1 is LGHNA and CDR2 is YSLEER. The CDR3 is made up of 18 amino acids. The CDR3 loop reads CASSQDVAAPPYTGELFF. The CDR3 DNA reads TGCGCCAGCAGCCAAGATGTTGCAGCCCCGCCGTACACCGGGGAGCTGTTTTTT.

This chain connects TRBV7-2 to TRBJ2-3; TRBD1 matches 10 bases. This CDR3 has 19 amino acids. CDR1 is SGHTA and CDR2 is FQGNSA in the germline V gene. Trimming at V came to 1 base and at J to 2 bases, leaving 12 bases not matched to a gene. This CDR3 is CASSLVVQWDRGTTDTQYF. The CDR3 DNA reads as TGTGCCAGCAGCTTAGTAGTCCAGTGGGACAGGGGAACCACAGATACGCAGTATTTT.

The chain recombines TRBV27 with TRBJ2-1; 16 bases fit TRBD2. CDR3 size: 20 residues. The V and J ends lost 2 bases and 2 bases, in that order; junction bases with no gene match: 9. Germline values: CDR1 MNHEY, CDR2 SMNVEV (reference sequence). DNA of the CDR3: TGTGCCAGCAGTTTAGGGGGCGGGACTAGCGGGGGGGCCCCCTACAATGAGCAGTTCTTC. Translated: CASSLGGGTSGGAPYNEQFF.

The J gene is TRBJ2-3, the V gene TRBV7-2, with 9 bases lining up with TRBD2. Trimming cost V 2 bases and J 2 bases; bases outside gene matches: 5. CDR3 length equals 16 residues. The V gene's germline CDR1 is SGHTA and CDR2 FQGNSA. CDR3 in DNA: TGTGCCAGCAGCTTACCCCCTAGCGGGAACACAGATACGCAGTATTTT. Translated: CASSLPPSGNTDTQYF.

This clone was seen once. The rearrangement uses TRBV6-2 or TRBV6-3 and TRBJ2-5; 9 bases match TRBD1. This CDR3 spans 17 amino acids. The germline V gene has CDR1 MNHEY and CDR2 SVGEGT. Unmatched junction bases numbered 12, after V lost 2 bases and J lost 5 bases. DNA of the CDR3: TGTGCCAGCAGTTACACTCGGTCACAGGGGGCGAGGGAGACCCAGTACTTC. As protein: CASSYTRSQGARETQYF.

The chain links TRBV6-1 to TRBJ2-3; TRBD2 agrees at 12 bases. This CDR3 is built from 15 residues. V dropped 3 bases and J dropped 4; count of bases not matched to a gene: 2. Germline V gene sequence: CDR1 MNHNS, CDR2 SASEGT. In nucleotides, the CDR3 is TGTGCCAGCAGTGAGACTAGCGGGGGACCAGATACGCAGTATTTT. This codes for CASSETSGGPDTQYF.

V is TRBV5-1 and J is TRBJ2-7; 10 nucleotides match TRBD1. This CDR3 is built from 15 residues. Germline assignment: CDR1 SGHRS and CDR2 YFSETQ. Trimming removed 4 bases from V and 6 bases from J; junction bases left unmatched: 10. CDR3 residues: CASSPEGTGAFEQYF. The CDR3 coding sequence is TGCGCCAGCAGCCCGGAGGGGACAGGGGCGTTCGAGCAGTACTTC.

A few counts support this clone. V gene TRBV7-6 combines with J gene TRBJ2-2; D is possibly TRBD1 or TRBD2 (5 bases each). The CDR3 totals 16 residues. The germline gives CDR1 SGHVS, CDR2 FNYEAQ. V dropped 4 bases and J dropped 4 bases, with 16 bases sitting between them. The CDR3 region has the DNA TGTGCCAGCAGCTATAGCGTGGGGGAGAGCACCGGGGAGCTGTTTTTT. It encodes CASSYSVGESTGELFF.

CDR3 loop: CASSPYGTRTDTQYF. In DNA, the CDR3 is TGTGCCAGCAGCCCCTACGGTACACGCACGGATACCCAGTACTTC. This chain links TRBV5-5 with TRBJ2-5, with D uncertain. CDR3 length equals 15 residues. Germline values: CDR1 SGHKS, CDR2 YYEKEE (reference sequence). Trimming took 4 bases from V and 8 from J, leaving 21 bases between them.

The rearrangement links TRBV6-5 to TRBJ1-4, with D maybe TRBD1 (6 bases). This CDR3 has 13 residues. Germline CDR1 reads MNHEY; CDR2 reads SVGAGI. V shed 8 bases and J shed 5 bases, with 12 bases lying between them. The CDR3 spells CASFRGGNEKLFF. The CDR3 DNA reads as TGTGCCAGCTTTAGGGGGGGGAATGAAAAACTGTTTTTT.

In this sample, this clone turned up once. The chain links TRBV9 to TRBJ2-7, with TRBD1 matching 8 bases. This CDR3 is 14 amino acids long. The trim removed 4 bases at V and 7 bases at J, leaving 10 bases unmatched. Germline lookup yields CDR1 SGDLS and CDR2 YYNGEE. The CDR3 is CASSRGTGRSEQYF. CDR3 DNA sequence: TGTGCCAGCAGCCGCGGGACAGGACGTAGTGAGCAGTACTTC.

This chain links TRBV4-1 with TRBJ1-1, with D possibly matching TRBD1 (5 bases). Trimming left V 3 bases short and J 0 bases short, with 14 bases between. Germline V gives CDR1 MGHRA, CDR2 YSYEKL. The CDR3 extends over 16 amino acids. The CDR3 here is CASSQEPGRLNTEAFF. CDR3 in DNA: TGCGCCAGCAGCCAGGAGCCGGGACGGTTGAACACTGAAGCTTTCTTT.

This clone was found once. Here the CDR3 DNA reads TGTGCCAGGGGCCAGACCAAAAACATTCAGTACTTC. Encoded protein: CARGQTKNIQYF. The chain is built from TRBV2 and TRBJ2-4; no clear D gene. Germline V CDR1 and CDR2: SNHLY, FYNNEI. The CDR3 length is 12 residues. V lost 9 bases, J lost 2 bases, and 8 bases lay in between.

CDR3 sequence reads: CASSFPDSYGYTF. Written as DNA, the CDR3 is TGCGCCAGCAGCTTTCCCGACAGCTATGGCTACACCTTC. The rearrangement joins TRBV5-1 to TRBJ1-2, with D tentatively TRBD1 (5 bases). The CDR3 consists of 13 residues. Germline CDR1 SGHRS, CDR2 YFSETQ. V dropped 2 bases and J dropped 4 bases, with 9 bases sitting between them.

The genes are TRBV4-3 and TRBJ2-1, with D uncertain. Germline lookup yields CDR1 LGHNA and CDR2 YSLEER. Trimming cost V 1 base and J 1 base, with 8 bases left between them. The CDR3 covers 15 residues. Here the CDR3 reads CASSQGIVSYNEQFF. In DNA, the CDR3 is TGCGCCAGCAGCCAAGGGATAGTTTCCTACAATGAGCAGTTCTTC.

By share, this clone counts as medium-sized. The genes are TRBV9 and TRBJ2-7, with 8 bases that match TRBD2. This CDR3 is 14 amino acids long. Germline loops: CDR1 SGDLS, CDR2 YYNGEE. The V segment lost 4 bases and the J segment 5 bases; nucleotides outside the gene matches: 8. CDR3 protein: CASSFSGGPDEQYF. The CDR3 coding sequence is TGTGCCAGCAGCTTCTCGGGGGGGCCAGACGAGCAGTACTTC. Full variable domain (missing parts from reference TRBV9 and TRBJ2-7): DSGVTQTPKHLITATGQRVTLRCSPRSGDLSVYWYQQSLDQGLQFLIQYYNGEERAKGNILERFSAQQFPDLHSELNLSSLELGDSALYFCASSFSGGPDEQYFGPGTRLTVT.

This rearrangement joins TRBV9 to TRBJ2-3; D not certain. Trimming took 0 bases from V and 1 from J, leaving 3 bases between them. CDR1 and CDR2 (germline): SGDLS, YYNGEE. This CDR3 contains 13 residues. The CDR3 protein is CASSVVGTDTQYF. The CDR3 DNA sequence: TGTGCCAGCAGCGTAGTGGGCACAGATACGCAGTATTTT.

The rearrangement joins TRBV9 to TRBJ2-4; TRBD1 is a possible D gene (5 bases). Germline CDR1 is SGDLS and CDR2 is YYNGEE. The germline V and J ends were trimmed by 0 bases and 9 bases, with 19 bases remaining between them. The CDR3 has 16 residues. DNA of the CDR3: TGTGCCAGCAGCGTAGATGTAGGGGCAGGGTTAAGCATTCAGTACTTC. Its protein is CASSVDVGAGLSIQYF.

The rearrangement uses TRBV27 and TRBJ2-7, with TRBD1 identical over 9 bases. The CDR3 spans 17 residues. The V and J ends lost 2 bases and 2 bases, in that order; junction bases with no gene match: 10. Germline CDR1 and CDR2: MNHEY and SMNVEV (reference sequence). The CDR3 region is CASSLITGTGYAYEQYF. DNA of the CDR3: TGTGCCAGCAGTTTAATTACGGGGACAGGGTACGCCTACGAGCAGTACTTC.

This rearrangement joins TRBV7-9 to TRBJ2-3; 9 bases line up with TRBD1. The V segment lost 0 bases and the J segment 2 bases; nucleotides outside the gene matches: 6. CDR1 is SEHNR, CDR2 FQNEAQ, per germline (reference sequence). The CDR3 consists of 17 residues. Here the CDR3 DNA reads TGTGCCAGCAGCTTAGCGGACAGGGGAATTAACACAGATACGCAGTATTTT. This sequence encodes CASSLADRGINTDTQYF.